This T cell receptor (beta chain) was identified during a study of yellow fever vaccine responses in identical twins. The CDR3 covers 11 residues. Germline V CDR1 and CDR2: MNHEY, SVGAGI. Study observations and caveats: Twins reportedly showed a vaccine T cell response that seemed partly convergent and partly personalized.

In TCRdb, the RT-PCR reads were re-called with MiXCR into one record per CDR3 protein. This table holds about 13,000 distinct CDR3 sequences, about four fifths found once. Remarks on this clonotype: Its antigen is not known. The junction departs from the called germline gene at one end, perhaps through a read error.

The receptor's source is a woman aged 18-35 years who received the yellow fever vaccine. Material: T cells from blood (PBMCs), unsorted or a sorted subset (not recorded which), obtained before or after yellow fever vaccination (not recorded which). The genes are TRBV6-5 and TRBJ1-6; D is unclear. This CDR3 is CASSYEAGSYF. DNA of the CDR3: TGTGCCAGCAGTTACGAGGCCGGGTCCTACTTT.